The 17 T cell receptor beta chains given below trace back to one sample, sequenced in a study of T cell responses to AZD1222 COVID-19 vaccine. Using immunoSEQ multiplex PCR, the repertoire was profiled, and TCRdb retains in-frame clones only, with some absent. The repertoire includes more than 95,000 clones, about nine tenths of them detected once, and around 7.8% sits in the top ten. The sample here was peripheral blood, taken on day 0 of AZD1222 vaccination. The receptors originated from an adult in good health.

V is TRBV10-3 and J is TRBJ1-1; D not resolved. The CDR3 covers 14 residues. Trimming removed 2 bases from V and 1 base from J, with 8 bases in between. Germline V gene lookup returns CDR1 ENHRY and CDR2 SYGVKD. CDR3 bases: TGTGCCATCAGTGAGACCATGAAGAACACTGAAGCTTTCTTT. Amino acid sequence: CAISETMKNTEAFF.

The rearrangement joins TRBV12-3 or TRBV12-4 to TRBJ2-1, with 10 bases that match TRBD2. The CDR3 has 13 residues. J lost 8 bases, V lost 2 bases, and 0 bases had no gene match. This chain's CDR3 is CASSLLAGDEQFF. The CDR3 bases are TGTGCCAGCAGTTTACTAGCGGGAGATGAGCAGTTCTTC.

The rearrangement links TRBV6-5 to TRBJ1-2; TRBD1 matches at 8 bases. The germline gives CDR1 MNHEY, CDR2 SVGAGI. Germline trimming cut 7 bases from V and 6 bases from J; bases unmatched to any gene: 4. The CDR3 loop spans 12 amino acids. DNA of the CDR3: TGTGCCAGCATCGGACAGGGCCATGGCTACACCTTC. Its protein is CASIGQGHGYTF.

This chain links TRBV12-3 or TRBV12-4 with TRBJ2-2; the D is unclear. V shed 6 bases and J shed 0 bases, with 5 bases lying between them. The CDR3 is made up of 13 amino acids. CDR3 sequence: CASSFPNTGELFF. CDR3 DNA sequence: TGTGCCAGCAGCTTCCCGAACACCGGGGAGCTGTTTTTT.

The CDR3 DNA sequence: TGTGCCAGTAGTATAGTGAAGAACCGGGACAATGAGCAGTTCTTC. Its protein is CASSIVKNRDNEQFF. The V and J genes are TRBV19 and TRBJ2-1; no definite D call. The CDR3 extends over 15 amino acids. V was shortened by 1 base and J by 5 bases, with 12 bases between the two germline ends. Germline V lookup: CDR1 LNHDA, CDR2 SQIVND (reference sequence).

The chain couples TRBV5-1 to TRBJ2-1; TRBD2 matches at 11 bases. CDR1 and CDR2 from the germline V gene are SGHRS and YFSETQ. V was clipped by 3 bases and J by 10 bases; unmatched bases: 6. There are 14 residues in the CDR3. CDR3 nucleotide sequence: TGCGCCAGCAGCTGGGCCGCTAGCGGGAGGGAGCAGTTCTTC. It specifies CASSWAASGREQFF.

DNA for the CDR3: TGTGCCAGCAGTTACTCCGGGACATCCTCCTACGAGCAGTACTTC. Its protein product is CASSYSGTSSYEQYF. The V and J genes are TRBV6-5 and TRBJ2-7, with D possibly being TRBD1 (6 bases). There are 15 residues in the CDR3. The germline V and J ends were trimmed by 0 bases and 0 bases, with 9 bases remaining between them. In germline, CDR1 is MNHEY, CDR2 SVGAGI.

This chain connects TRBV27 to TRBJ2-1; D is possibly TRBD2 (6 bases). The ends were cut back, 5 bases at V and 0 bases at J, with 14 bases in the middle. Germline loops: CDR1 MNHEY, CDR2 SMNVEV (reference sequence). CDR3 size: 16 residues. The CDR3 nucleotides read TGTGCCAGCAGTCCCCCGCGGCGGGGCTCCTACAATGAGCAGTTCTTC. The encoded protein is CASSPPRRGSYNEQFF.

The rearrangement uses TRBV19 and TRBJ1-4, with D possibly being TRBD1 (5 bases). CDR3 length: 12 residues. V lost 3 bases, J lost 13 bases, and 12 bases lay in between. The germline CDR1 and CDR2 sequences are LNHDA and SQIVND (reference sequence). CDR3 nucleotide sequence: TGTGCCAGTAGTATTTCCGAAAGGGGACTGTTTTTT. Protein product: CASSISERGLFF.

The sample holds one count of this clone. This chain joins TRBV19 and TRBJ1-6, with 9 bases aligning to TRBD1. Germline CDR1 and CDR2: LNHDA and SQIVND (reference sequence). V lost 6 bases and J lost 6; bases outside the gene matches: 6. This CDR3 has 15 amino acids. This CDR3 is CASSEEDRGNSPLHF. In nucleotides, the CDR3 is TGTGCCAGTAGCGAGGAGGACAGGGGTAATTCACCCCTCCACTTT.

This clone appeared once. The genes are TRBV18 and TRBJ1-2; 9 bases line up with TRBD1. Germline V gene data show CDR1 as KGHSH and CDR2 as LQKENI. J was trimmed by 7 bases and V by 3 bases; bases with no gene match: 6. This CDR3 is 14 amino acids long. In DNA form, the CDR3 reads TGTGCCAGCTCACCGGAACAGGGGGCGGCTGGCTACACCTTC. Translated, it gives CASSPEQGAAGYTF.

The chain couples TRBV6-1 to TRBJ2-2, with a tentative D call TRBD1 (5 bases). Trimming removed 3 bases at V and 4 bases at J, with 9 bases between. Germline V lookup: CDR1 MNHNS, CDR2 SASEGT. The CDR3 covers 14 residues. The CDR3 loop reads CASSEGLITGELFF. The CDR3 DNA is TGTGCCAGCAGTGAGGGGCTCATCACCGGGGAGCTGTTTTTT.

This clone showed up just a few times. The rearrangement uses TRBV5-6 and TRBJ1-3; no definite D call. V was cut by 2 bases and J by 3 bases, with 9 bases left in between. The CDR3 is 14 residues long. Germline V gene lookup returns CDR1 SGHDT and CDR2 YYEEEE. CDR3 residues: CASSFRTGGNTIYF. As DNA, the CDR3 is TGTGCCAGCAGCTTCAGGACCGGTGGAAACACCATATATTTT.

The chain couples TRBV7-6 to TRBJ2-5; 12 bases are a match to TRBD1. V trimming: 4 bases; J trimming: 5 bases; junction bases outside the gene matches: 5. From germline, CDR1 is SGHVS and CDR2 FNYEAQ. This CDR3 has 15 residues. The CDR3: CASSWGTGGSETQYF. CDR3 in DNA: TGTGCCAGCAGCTGGGGGACAGGGGGCAGTGAGACCCAGTACTTC.

This rearrangement joins TRBV5-1 to TRBJ2-7; 10 nucleotides align to TRBD2. The CDR3 runs 12 residues. The V segment lost 4 bases and the J segment 7 bases; nucleotides outside the gene matches: 2. Germline V lookup: CDR1 SGHRS, CDR2 YFSETQ. The CDR3 region has the DNA TGCGCCAGCAGCCAGACTAGCGGGGAGCAGTACTTC. Its translation is CASSQTSGEQYF.

V usage is TRBV5-1 and J usage is TRBJ1-2; TRBD1 matches 9 bases. This CDR3 is 15 amino acids long. Germline loops: CDR1 SGHRS, CDR2 YFSETQ. Losses at the gene ends were 5 bases for V and 5 bases for J; bases not matched to a gene: 10. The DNA of the CDR3 is TGCGCCAGCAGTGATCCGGGACAGGGAGGGTATGGCTACACCTTC. Encoded protein: CASSDPGQGGYGYTF.

The gene calls are TRBV4-2 and TRBJ2-3; D gene ambiguous. Germline-derived CDR1 and CDR2 are LGHNA and YNFKEQ. V lost 3 bases and J lost 0, with 7 bases in between. The CDR3 loop spans 14 amino acids. In DNA, the CDR3 is TGTGCCAGCAGCCAGGACGTTAGCACAGATACGCAGTATTTT. Translating it yields CASSQDVSTDTQYF.